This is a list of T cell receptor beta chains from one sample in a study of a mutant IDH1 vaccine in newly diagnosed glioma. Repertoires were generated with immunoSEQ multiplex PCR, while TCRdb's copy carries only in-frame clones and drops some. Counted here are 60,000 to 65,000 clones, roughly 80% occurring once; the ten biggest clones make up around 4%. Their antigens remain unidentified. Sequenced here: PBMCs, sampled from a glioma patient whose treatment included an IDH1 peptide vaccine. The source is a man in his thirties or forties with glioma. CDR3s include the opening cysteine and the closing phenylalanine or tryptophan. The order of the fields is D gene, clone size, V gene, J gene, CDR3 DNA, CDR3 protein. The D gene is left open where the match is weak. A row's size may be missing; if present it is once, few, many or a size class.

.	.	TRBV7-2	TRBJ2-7	TGTGCCAGCAGCTTCCTAGGACTGAGGAGCTCCTACGAGCAGTACTTC	CASSFLGLRSSYEQYF
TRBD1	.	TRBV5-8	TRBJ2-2	TGTGCCAGCAGCTTTGCCGTGACAGGGGTGACCGGGGAGCTGTTTTTT	CASSFAVTGVTGELFF
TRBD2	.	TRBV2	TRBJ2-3	TGTGCCAGCAGTATACTAGCGGGGGGGACAGATACGCAGTATTTT	CASSILAGGTDTQYF
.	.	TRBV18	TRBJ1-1	TGTGCCAGCTCACCTTTCGAGAACACTGAAGCTTTCTTT	CASSPFENTEAFF
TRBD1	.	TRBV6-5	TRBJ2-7	TGTGCCAGCAGTTTGACAGGGGTTTCGGAGCAGTACTTC	CASSLTGVSEQYF
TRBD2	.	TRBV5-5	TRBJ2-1	TGTGCCAGCAGCTTGTTGCGGACTAGCGGGGTTGGCGCCTACAATGAGCAGTTCTTC	CASSLLRTSGVGAYNEQFF
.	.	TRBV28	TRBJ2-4	TGTGCCAGCAGTCAAACCCGGGACAACCGGTACTTC	CASSQTRDNRYF
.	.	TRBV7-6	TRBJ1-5	TGTGCCAGCAGCTGGGAGCACTATCAGCCCCAGCATTTT	CASSWEHYQPQHF
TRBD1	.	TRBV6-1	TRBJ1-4	TGTGCCAGCAGTGGGCCGGGGACAGGGAGACTCGGTGGTGAAAAACTGTTTTTT	CASSGPGTGRLGGEKLFF
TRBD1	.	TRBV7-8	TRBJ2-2	TGTGCCAGCACCCAGGGGGTGGCTAGCATGAACACCGGGGAGCTGTTTTTT	CASTQGVASMNTGELFF
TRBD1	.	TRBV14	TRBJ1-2	TGTGCCAGCAGCCAAGTCAGGGGGGGAGCTAACTATGGCTACACCTTC	CASSQVRGGANYGYTF
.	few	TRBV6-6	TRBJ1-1	TGTGCCAGCAGTTTAAAGAACACTGAAGCTTTCTTT	CASSLKNTEAFF
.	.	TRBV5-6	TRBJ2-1	TGTGCCAGCAGCTTGAACAGACTAGGTGGGCAGTTCTTC	CASSLNRLGGQFF
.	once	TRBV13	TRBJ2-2	TGTGCCAGCAGCTTAACCGGGGAGCTGTTTTTT	CASSLTGELFF
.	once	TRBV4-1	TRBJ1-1	TGCGCCAGCAGCCAAGATAGACAGATCGGGAACACTGAAGCTTTCTTT	CASSQDRQIGNTEAFF